This T cell receptor beta chain was sequenced for a study of T cells after yellow fever vaccination. Study at large: Each low-cell-number fraction was prepared by means of SMART-Seq v4 Ultra Low Input.

Using its own MiXCR run on the 5' RACE reads, TCRdb lists one record per CDR3 protein. The profile shows some 110,000 distinct CDR3 sequences, more than 7.5% of them singletons. Only a few counts were recorded for this clonotype. Germline CDR1 MDHEN, CDR2 SYDVKM. V trimming: 6 bases; J trimming: 4 bases; junction bases outside the gene matches: 6. The CDR3 runs to 14 residues. The chain couples TRBV28 to TRBJ2-5; 9 nucleotides agree with TRBD2. The sample here was CD8+ T cells sorted from PBMCs, taken 45 days after the yellow fever booster vaccination. The origin of this receptor is a young man who received the YFV17D yellow fever vaccine. The CDR3 protein is CASRGVAGVETQYF. The CDR3 DNA follows: TGTGCCAGCAGAGGGGTAGCGGGAGTAGAGACCCAGTACTTC.